This TCR beta chain comes out of a study of blood T cell repertoires in COVID-19. Study-level information: Whether acute or convalescent, the COVID-19 samples came from the United States, Italy and Spain. T cells, B-cell-depleted T cells, or PBMCs supplied cDNA or gDNA.

The V segment lost 0 bases and the J segment 7 bases; nucleotides outside the gene matches: 9. Germline CDR1 is MGHRA and CDR2 is YSYEKL. The length of the CDR3 is 16 residues. In the source study's methods: The assay estimated nucleated cells by amplifying reference gene primers. Assay used: immunoSEQ multiplex PCR; TCRdb lists only in-frame clones, some missing. From that table come the V and J calls and clone size; the DNA was used to work out D and trimming. The profile covers roughly 120,000 clones, with approximately 85% appearing a single time and about 5.7% taken by the ten largest. This sequence joins TRBV4-1 and TRBJ1-5; 7 bases align to TRBD1. Specimen: peripheral blood. This clonotype originated in a human donor in a cohort sampled during active COVID-19. The CDR3 DNA sequence: TGCGCCAGCAGCCAAGATCGGCAGGGGGGTCAACAGCCCCAGCATTTT. Its translation: CASSQDRQGGQQPQHF.